This TCR beta chain was sequenced during a study of T cells in localized non-small cell lung cancer. General study results and limits: Increased T cell density in blood showed an association with longer overall survival.

Generated by immunoSEQ multiplex PCR, the TCRdb table keeps only in-frame clones and is missing some. This sample has 70,000 to 85,000 clones; roughly 84% occur once, and the top ten carry 1.3%. The V gene's germline CDR1 is KGHSH and CDR2 LQKENI. Trimming took 2 bases from V and 5 from J; bases not matched to a gene: 7. CDR3 length equals 16 residues. For this clone: The antigen is undetermined.

This clonotype was sampled from a female donor at least 60 years old with stage I lung adenocarcinoma. Specimen: peripheral blood, collected before any cancer treatment. The chain is built from TRBV18 and TRBJ2-3; 10 bases match TRBD2. In DNA, the CDR3 is TGTGCCAGCTCACCATACTCTAGCGGGAGCGGAGATACGCAGTATTTT. Translation: CASSPYSSGSGDTQYF.